One and the same sample provided the 23 T cell receptor beta chains below, sequenced in a study of T cell repertoires and leukemia-associated antigens. One entry per CDR3 protein, called by TCRdb with MiXCR from the 5' RACE reads. The top ten hold 9.2% of the sample, which has some 14,000 distinct CDR3 sequences, approximately 42% seen once. Antigen specificity for these receptors is unknown. Sequencing was done on a sample of CD3+ T cells sorted from blood and cultured. The source of these receptors is a female donor in good health.

The CDR3 reads CASSLAGASGPYGYTF. The CDR3 nucleotides read TGCGCCAGCAGCTTGGCCGGGGCTAGCGGGCCCTATGGCTACACCTTC. The rearrangement joins TRBV5-1 to TRBJ1-2; weak D call: TRBD1 (5 bases). The germline V gene encodes CDR1 SGHRS and CDR2 YFSETQ. The CDR3 extends over 16 amino acids. Deletions cut 0 bases from V and 4 bases from J, with 16 bases between.

This clonotype was detected a few times. This chain links TRBV24-1 with TRBJ2-1; 7 nucleotides match TRBD2. Looked up from germline, CDR1 is KGHDR and CDR2 is SFDVKD. The CDR3 sequence is 16 residues long. The V segment lost 5 bases and the J segment 4 bases; nucleotides outside the gene matches: 10. The CDR3 DNA follows: TGTGCCACCAGTGGCTTCGGGACTAAGCTATACAATGAGCAGTTCTTC. Encoded protein: CATSGFGTKLYNEQFF.

The rearrangement links TRBV20-1 to TRBJ2-2, with D perhaps TRBD2 (6 bases). The CDR3 sequence is 15 residues long. Germline CDR1 is DFQATT and CDR2 is SNEGSKA (reference sequence). V was cut by 6 bases and J by 0 bases, with 14 bases left in between. CDR3 coding DNA: TGCAGTGCCAATTTCGGGACTCCGAACACCGGGGAGCTGTTTTTT. It specifies CSANFGTPNTGELFF.

V usage is TRBV11-2 and J usage is TRBJ1-1; tentative D call: TRBD1 (5 bases). Germline CDR1 and CDR2: SGHAT and FQNNGV. The CDR3 sequence is 17 residues long. Trimming removed 5 bases at V and 0 bases at J, with 19 bases between. The CDR3 coding sequence is TGTGCCAGCAGCCACTTTCGGGGGTCTGTGGTGAACACTGAAGCTTTCTTT. Protein sequence: CASSHFRGSVVNTEAFF.

The chain employs TRBV6-5 and TRBJ2-7, with 9 bases that match TRBD1. CDR3 size: 18 residues. Germline CDR1 MNHEY, CDR2 SVGAGI. V was clipped by 0 bases and J by 2 bases; unmatched bases: 11. The CDR3 DNA reads TGTGCCAGCAGTTACTCAAGACCGGGGACAGGGATAACCTACGAGCAGTACTTC. Amino acids: CASSYSRPGTGITYEQYF.

V gene TRBV20-1 combines with J gene TRBJ2-5; 8 bases map to TRBD2. The CDR3 runs to 15 residues. Unmatched junction bases numbered 7, after V lost 0 bases and J lost 4 bases. Germline V lookup: CDR1 DFQATT, CDR2 SNEGSKA (reference sequence). Here the CDR3 DNA reads TGCAGTGCTAGAGATTTCGCGGGAGGTGTAGAGACCCAGTACTTC. Translated: CSARDFAGGVETQYF.

This clonotype is medium-sized by share. V is TRBV5-1 and J is TRBJ2-7; D may be TRBD1 (6 bases). This CDR3 contains 15 residues. From germline, CDR1 is SGHRS and CDR2 YFSETQ. V dropped 0 bases and J dropped 2 bases, with 12 bases sitting between them. For the CDR3, the DNA is TGCGCCAGCAGCTTGGAGGTACAGGGAACCTACGAGCAGTACTTC. Its protein is CASSLEVQGTYEQYF.

In its sample, this clonotype is medium-sized (0.01 to 0.1%). The rearrangement uses TRBV20-1 and TRBJ1-6; D is unresolved. Germline lookup yields CDR1 DFQATT and CDR2 SNEGSKA (reference sequence). The V end was cut by 3 bases, the J end by 9 bases, with 21 bases between. The CDR3 has 16 residues. The CDR3: CSARSPTYSSRSPLHF. The DNA of the CDR3 is TGCAGTGCTAGGTCCCCGACCTATTCCTCTCGTTCACCCCTCCACTTT.

This clonotype qualifies as medium-sized (0.01 to 0.1%). This rearrangement joins TRBV6-2 or TRBV6-3 to TRBJ2-5; TRBD2 might be the D (6 bases). This CDR3 has 13 residues. CDR1 and CDR2 from the germline V gene are MNHEY and SVGEGT. The V and J ends lost 6 bases and 3 bases respectively, with 11 bases between them. In DNA form, the CDR3 reads TGTGCCAGCAGAGGCAAGCGGGAAGAGACCCAGTACTTC. Its protein product is CASRGKREETQYF.

This chain links TRBV20-1 with TRBJ2-3; a weak D match, TRBD2 (5 bases). The germline V gene encodes CDR1 DFQATT and CDR2 SNEGSKA (reference sequence). V lost 6 bases, J lost 2 bases, and 21 bases lay in between. The CDR3 length is 16 residues. The CDR3 spells CSADPRGWTITDTQYF. CDR3 DNA: TGCAGTGCCGACCCTCGAGGGTGGACCATCACAGATACGCAGTATTTT.

This clonotype was observed at least ten times. The V call is TRBV5-1, the J call TRBJ2-3; D uncertain. Between the trimmed V and J ends, which lost 0 bases and 2 bases, there was a span of 10 bases. The CDR3 is 15 amino acids. Germline CDR1 reads SGHRS; CDR2 reads YFSETQ. CDR3 DNA: TGCGCCAGCAGCTTGGATGTCTCCTACACAGATACGCAGTATTTT. This encodes CASSLDVSYTDTQYF.

This clonotype is deemed medium-sized. The chain joins TRBV11-2 to TRBJ2-7, with a tentative D call TRBD1 (6 bases). This CDR3 contains 14 residues. Deletions cut 4 bases from V and 6 bases from J, with 16 bases between. CDR1 is SGHAT, CDR2 FQNNGV, per germline. The CDR3 sequence is CASSSGTYGPEQYF. The CDR3 DNA follows: TGTGCCAGCAGCTCCGGGACATACGGGCCCGAGCAGTACTTC.

This clonotype was counted ten times or more. The chain has TRBV7-8 and TRBJ2-2, with TRBD2 matching over 8 bases. The CDR3 spans 16 residues. Germline V lookup: CDR1 SGHVS, CDR2 FQNEAQ. J lost 4 bases, V lost 5 bases, and 9 bases had no gene match. The CDR3 loop reads CASSPRASGFTGELFF. The DNA for the CDR3 is TGTGCCAGCAGCCCGCGGGCTAGCGGGTTCACCGGGGAGCTGTTTTTT. Combining the CDR3 with reference TRBV7-8 and TRBJ2-2 gives the whole variable domain GAGVSQSPRYKVAKRGQDVALRCDPISGHVSLFWYQQALGQGPEFLTYFQNEAQLDKSGLPSDRFFAERPEGSVSTLKIQRTQQEDSAVYLCASSPRASGFTGELFFGEGSRLTVL.

Sample share makes this clonotype medium-sized. This chain links TRBV20-1 with TRBJ2-5, with a weak D call TRBD1 (6 bases). Germline CDR1 is DFQATT and CDR2 is SNEGSKA (reference sequence). The CDR3 sequence is 13 residues long. The ends were cut back, 8 bases at V and 2 bases at J, with 15 bases in the middle. The chain's CDR3 is CSSTGRGQETQYF. Here the CDR3 DNA reads TGCAGTTCCACAGGGAGAGGTCAAGAGACCCAGTACTTC.

Ten or more counts support this clonotype. V is TRBV9 and J is TRBJ1-2; tentative D call: TRBD1 (5 bases). CDR3 length equals 13 residues. Trimming took 0 bases from V and 8 from J, leaving 11 bases between them. Germline CDR1 is SGDLS and CDR2 is YYNGEE. CDR3 DNA: TGTGCCAGCAGCGTAGGGGGCAGCCAGGGCTACACCTTC. Translation: CASSVGGSQGYTF.

This chain uses TRBV7-2 with TRBJ2-7; perhaps TRBD2 as D (6 bases). The CDR3 extends over 13 amino acids. V gave up 5 bases and J gave up 3 bases, with 11 bases separating them. Germline CDR1 and CDR2: SGHTA and FQGNSA. The CDR3 nucleotides are TGTGCCAGCAGCGCGGGACCCCGCTACGAGCAGTACTTC. It codes for CASSAGPRYEQYF.

Notes on this clonotype: One end of the junction does not line up with germline, which may come from a read error. CDR3 sequence reads: CAGSSQLADNAGELFF. DNA for the CDR3: TGTGCCGGCAGTTCTCAACTAGCGGATAACGCCGGGGAGCTGTTTTTT. The chain recombines TRBV12-3 or TRBV12-4 with TRBJ2-2; 8 bases fit TRBD2. The CDR3 extends over 16 amino acids.

The CDR3 region is CASSSGVYAEQFF. The CDR3 coding sequence is TGTGCCAGCAGCAGCGGGGTCTACGCAGAGCAGTTCTTC. The chain couples TRBV7-1 to TRBJ2-1; 7 nucleotides align to TRBD2. TRBV7-1 is an open reading frame, and its role is uncertain. This CDR3 is built from 13 residues. V shed 5 bases and J 10 bases; nucleotides not matched to a gene: 8.

Comment on this clonotype: No DNA is shown, since the ends of the CDR3 on it are uncertain; the CDR3 is the one TCRdb lists. V gene TRBV12-3 or TRBV12-4 combines with J gene TRBJ2-2; TRBD1, the D gene given by the table, was not confirmed from the DNA. Termini included, the CDR3 measures 16 amino acids. The CDR3 loop is CASSLAGLGWTGSCFF.

This clonotype was recorded many times. This sequence joins TRBV27 and TRBJ2-7; maybe TRBD1 (8 bases). From germline, CDR1 is MNHEY and CDR2 SMNVEV (reference sequence). Trimming took off 5 bases at V and 1 base at J, with 15 bases between the two ends. This CDR3 is built from 15 residues. DNA for the CDR3: TGTGCCAGCAGTCTAGACAGGGGAGGGTCCTACGAGCAGTACTTC. Translating it yields CASSLDRGGSYEQYF.

In its sample, this clonotype was seen many times. The chain carries TRBV12-3 or TRBV12-4 and TRBJ1-1; 8 nucleotides line up with TRBD1. The CDR3 totals 13 residues. The trim removed 3 bases at V and 4 bases at J, leaving 1 base unmatched. The CDR3 DNA sequence: TGTGCCAGCAGTTTTACAGGGGGCACTGAAGCTTTCTTT. Its translation is CASSFTGGTEAFF.

There are a few counts of this clonotype. This chain uses TRBV12-3 or TRBV12-4 with TRBJ2-5; 12 bases agree with TRBD2. The CDR3 is made up of 16 amino acids. The V segment lost 7 bases and the J segment 5 bases; nucleotides outside the gene matches: 11. CDR3 nucleotides: TGTGCCAGCATCTCCGGGACTAGCGGGTGGGGTGAGACCCAGTACTTC. Translated, it gives CASISGTSGWGETQYF.

This clonotype was counted ten times or more. The chain carries TRBV7-6 and TRBJ2-1; 13 bases agree with TRBD2. J was trimmed by 6 bases and V by 5 bases; bases with no gene match: 4. Germline V gene lookup returns CDR1 SGHVS and CDR2 FNYEAQ. The CDR3 is 15 residues long. CDR3 nucleotides: TGTGCCAGCAGCCCCGGACTAGCGGGAGTCAATGAGCAGTTCTTC. As protein: CASSPGLAGVNEQFF.